This record concerns one TCR beta chain sequence. Its specificity is not known. This CDR3 contains 16 residues. Losses at the gene ends were 2 bases for V and 0 bases for J; bases not matched to a gene: 4. This record comes from a study of cytotoxic CD8 clonotypes in ibrutinib-treated CLL. About the research overall: Among the samples, the mean was roughly 260,000 productive templates and some 94,000 productive rearrangements.

TCRdb keeps only in-frame clones here, not all; method: immunoSEQ multiplex PCR. Among about 140,000 clones listed, around 81% were seen once. Study observations and caveats: Clonality rose at ibrutinib response and fell back toward baseline at progression. Baseline levels of clonality went above those of age-matched healthy donors and moved with circulating CD8+ T-cell counts.

The sequence derives from a human donor with chronic lymphocytic leukemia. This rearrangement joins TRBV23-1 to TRBJ2-7; 10 bases match TRBD2. TRBV23-1 is an open reading frame whose function is uncertain. Material: PBMCs, obtained after 36 months of ibrutinib treatment. CDR3 amino acids: CASSQTLAGFSYEQYF. DNA for the CDR3: TGCGCCAGCAGTCAAACACTAGCGGGATTCTCCTACGAGCAGTACTTC.